The source of this T cell receptor beta chain is a study of shared clonotypes between healthy human individuals. Whole-study context: There were three CD4 naive, three CD4 memory, two CD8 naive and one CD8 memory plates per donor.

The method was immunoSEQ multiplex PCR; TCRdb's version includes in-frame clones alone and lacks a portion of them. This sample carries some 1,600,000 clones, 95% to 99% of them seen once, and the ten largest clones take about 0.42%. The study separated CD4+ cells into CD45RA+ naive and CD45RA-negative memory subsets. V dropped 4 bases and J dropped 8; count of bases not matched to a gene: 4. The CDR3 is made up of 12 amino acids. Germline loops: CDR1 LNHDA, CDR2 SQIVND (reference sequence). The specimen was naive CD4+ T cells sorted from blood. Subset: CD45RA+ positively selected. This sequence joins TRBV19 and TRBJ1-1; 7 bases line up with TRBD1. This clonotype was sampled from a man aged 25-45 years in good health. As DNA, the CDR3 is TGTGCCAGTAGTAGAGTGACAGGGGAAGCTTTCTTT. Protein sequence: CASSRVTGEAFF.